The next 17 T cell receptor beta chains were all read from a single sample in a study of cytomegalovirus exposure and HLA in healthy donors (TCRdb year 2017). The protocol used for the library was the immunoSEQ multiplex PCR assay. For the multiplex PCR, a mixture combining 60 forward primers for TCR Vbeta segments and 13 reverse primers for TCR Jbeta segments was used. TCRdb took over this immuneACCESS table, retaining in-frame rearrangements with V and J assigned. Such tables are incomplete; in checked studies, under half of the missing clones stem from an unresolved V gene, and the remainder is unexplained. Here the sample has fewer than 200,000 clones; around 74% occur a single time. The top ten clonotypes cover 1.3% to 1.5% of the sample. Sequencing used PBMCs. Receptors originate from a man aged 18-30 years in good health and CMV-seronegative.

This clone was counted between two and nine times. The chain joins TRBV2 to TRBJ2-7, with 7 bases that match TRBD2. Trimming removed 6 bases from V and 7 bases from J; junction bases left unmatched: 12. From germline, CDR1 is SNHLY and CDR2 FYNNEI. CDR3 size: 14 residues. In nucleotides, the CDR3 is TGTGCCAGCAGGGGTCGGGGGGAGGTCGGGGAGCAGTACTTC. Translating gives CASRGRGEVGEQYF.

This clone was found once. The V call is TRBV10-3, the J call TRBJ2-7, with TRBD1 matching 7 bases. The length of the CDR3 is 15 residues. After removal of 2 bases from V and 2 bases from J, the junction contained 6 bases not matched to a gene. Looked up from germline, CDR1 is ENHRY and CDR2 is SYGVKD. CDR3 in amino acids: CAISEGGQIPYEQYF. The CDR3 coding sequence is TGTGCCATCAGTGAGGGGGGACAGATCCCCTACGAGCAGTACTTC.

The rearrangement joins TRBV10-3 to TRBJ2-7; 9 bases line up with TRBD1. The J segment lost 3 bases and the V segment lost 7 bases, leaving 7 bases of the junction unmatched. Germline CDR1 ENHRY, CDR2 SYGVKD. This CDR3 is 14 amino acids long. CDR3 residues: CAIKEGTGIYEQYF. In DNA, the CDR3 is TGTGCCATCAAGGAGGGGACAGGGATCTACGAGCAGTACTTC.

In its sample, this clone was seen a few times. The chain combines TRBV29-1 with TRBJ2-5, with 10 bases aligning to TRBD1. Germline CDR1 reads SQVTM; CDR2 reads ANQGSEA. This CDR3 contains 13 residues. V shed 8 bases and J 7 bases; nucleotides not matched to a gene: 10. The CDR3 coding sequence is TGCAGCTCCGGGACAGGGGAAGGCGGGACCCAGTACTTC. Translating it yields CSSGTGEGGTQYF.

V usage is TRBV7-7 and J usage is TRBJ2-3; a weak D match, TRBD2 (5 bases). Trimming removed 5 bases at V and 8 bases at J, with 26 bases between. In germline, CDR1 is SSHAT, CDR2 FNYEAQ (reference sequence). The CDR3 totals 17 residues. In DNA form, the CDR3 reads TGTGCCAGCAGCCCCAGTCCGCGACTAACCGGCGCCGCTACGCAGTATTTT. Amino acid sequence: CASSPSPRLTGAATQYF.

This clone was counted between two and nine times. V and J are TRBV6-4 and TRBJ2-7; 11 bases agree with TRBD1. The CDR3 extends over 13 amino acids. Germline lookup yields CDR1 MRHNA and CDR2 SNTAGT. Trimming cost V 9 bases and J 7 bases; bases outside gene matches: 8. The DNA for the CDR3 is TGTGCCAGGGACTGGGACAGGGGGACGGAGCAGTACTTC. This codes for CARDWDRGTEQYF.

The J gene is TRBJ2-3, the V gene TRBV7-6; TRBD1 matches 9 bases. Losses at the gene ends were 10 bases for V and 1 base for J; bases not matched to a gene: 9. CDR3 length: 15 residues. Per germline, CDR1 SGHVS and CDR2 FNYEAQ. CDR3 sequence reads: CATLRGDRGTDTQYF. The CDR3 DNA is TGTGCCACCCTTCGAGGGGACAGGGGCACAGATACGCAGTATTTT.

This clone appeared a single time. The chain couples TRBV6-1 to TRBJ2-1, with a possible D match to TRBD1 (6 bases). Trimming removed 6 bases from V and 6 bases from J, with 9 bases in between. Per germline, CDR1 MNHNS and CDR2 SASEGT. The CDR3 runs to 12 residues. CDR3 loop: CASSLTGNEQFF. CDR3 bases: TGTGCCAGCAGCCTGACAGGCAATGAGCAGTTCTTC.

This chain joins TRBV7-2 and TRBJ2-3, with 9 nucleotides matching TRBD2. CDR1 and CDR2 (germline): SGHTA, FQGNSA. V lost 5 bases to trimming and J lost 5 bases; unmatched junction nucleotides: 11. The CDR3 contains 16 residues. CDR3 amino acids: CASSPAGSGGRDTQYF. The CDR3 DNA follows: TGTGCCAGCAGCCCCGCCGGGAGCGGGGGGAGAGATACGCAGTATTTT.

This clone was seen just once. The V gene is TRBV6-5, the J gene TRBJ2-1; maybe TRBD2 (6 bases). Germline loops: CDR1 MNHEY, CDR2 SVGAGI. The CDR3 loop spans 16 amino acids. V was shortened by 2 bases and J by 4 bases, with 15 bases between the two germline ends. Here the CDR3 reads CASSYRGASAYNEQFF. The CDR3 DNA reads TGTGCCAGCAGTTACAGAGGGGCTAGCGCGTACAATGAGCAGTTCTTC.

The genes are TRBV4-1 and TRBJ2-1; maybe TRBD2 (5 bases). Germline values: CDR1 MGHRA, CDR2 YSYEKL. V lost 1 base to trimming and J lost 3 bases, with 16 bases between them. This CDR3 spans 17 amino acids. The CDR3 nucleotides are TGCGCCAGCAGCCAAGGTAGCGTGAGAAGGTTCTACAATGAGCAGTTCTTC. Amino acid sequence: CASSQGSVRRFYNEQFF.

The rearrangement joins TRBV28 to TRBJ1-2; the D gene is possibly TRBD1 (6 bases). The ends were cut back, 7 bases at V and 3 bases at J, with 15 bases in the middle. The germline V gene encodes CDR1 MDHEN and CDR2 SYDVKM. The CDR3 runs 14 residues. The CDR3 here is CASIETGAYYGYTF. CDR3 DNA: TGTGCCAGCATTGAGACAGGAGCATACTATGGCTACACCTTC.

The J gene is TRBJ2-7, the V gene TRBV5-1; 7 bases align to TRBD2. CDR3 length equals 16 residues. J lost 2 bases, V lost 0 bases, and 8 bases had no gene match. Germline loops: CDR1 SGHRS, CDR2 YFSETQ. The CDR3: CASSLGQASGTYEQYF. The CDR3 DNA reads TGCGCCAGCAGCTTGGGCCAGGCTAGCGGTACCTACGAGCAGTACTTC.

The CDR3 sequence is CASSIEVRGNQPQHF. In nucleotides, the CDR3 is TGTGCCAGTAGTATAGAAGTGAGGGGCAATCAGCCCCAGCATTTT. V gene TRBV19 combines with J gene TRBJ1-5; D gene unclear. CDR3 length: 15 amino acids. The ends were cut back, 0 bases at V and 2 bases at J, with 8 bases in the middle. Germline V lookup: CDR1 LNHDA, CDR2 SQIVND (reference sequence).

This clone was observed a handful of times. The chain couples TRBV2 to TRBJ2-1; 11 bases agree with TRBD2. The CDR3 extends over 15 amino acids. CDR1 and CDR2 from the germline V gene are SNHLY and FYNNEI. V trimming: 2 bases; J trimming: 10 bases; junction bases outside the gene matches: 7. This chain's CDR3 is CASSERTSGSREQFF. The CDR3 DNA sequence: TGTGCCAGCAGTGAACGAACTAGCGGGAGTAGGGAGCAGTTCTTC.

The chain links TRBV5-1 to TRBJ2-1; a weak D match, TRBD2 (6 bases). Per germline, CDR1 SGHRS and CDR2 YFSETQ. Deletions cut 6 bases from V and 5 bases from J, with 15 bases between. The CDR3 covers 14 residues. Here the CDR3 reads CASNPRLENNEQFF. CDR3 bases: TGCGCCAGCAACCCCCGACTAGAAAACAATGAGCAGTTCTTC. The whole variable domain, remainder taken from reference TRBV5-1 and TRBJ2-1, is KAGVTQTPRYLIKTRGQQVTLSCSPISGHRSVSWYQQTPGQGLQFLFEYFSETQRNKGNFPGRFSGRQFSNSRSEMNVSTLELGDSALYLCASNPRLENNEQFFGPGTRLTVL.

This clone occurred a few times. The V and J genes are TRBV15 and TRBJ1-1; D is ambiguous. V was clipped by 1 base and J by 0 bases, with 6 bases between them. This CDR3 is 14 amino acids long. Germline values: CDR1 LNHNV, CDR2 YYDKDF (reference sequence). In DNA, the CDR3 is TGTGCCACCAGCAGAGGCGGCCTGAACACTGAAGCTTTCTTT. Translation: CATSRGGLNTEAFF.